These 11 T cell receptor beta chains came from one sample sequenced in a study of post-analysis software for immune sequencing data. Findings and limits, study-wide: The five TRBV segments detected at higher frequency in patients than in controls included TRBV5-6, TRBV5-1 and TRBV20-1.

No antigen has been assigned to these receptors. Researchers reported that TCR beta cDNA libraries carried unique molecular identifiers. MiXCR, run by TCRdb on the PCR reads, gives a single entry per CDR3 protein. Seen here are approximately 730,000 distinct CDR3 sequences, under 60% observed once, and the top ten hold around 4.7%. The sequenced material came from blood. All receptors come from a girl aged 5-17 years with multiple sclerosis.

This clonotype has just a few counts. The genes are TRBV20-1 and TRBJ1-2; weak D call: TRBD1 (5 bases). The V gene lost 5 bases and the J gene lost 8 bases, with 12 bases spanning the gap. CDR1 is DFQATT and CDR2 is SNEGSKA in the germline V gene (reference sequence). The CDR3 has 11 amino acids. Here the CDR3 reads CSARGEGGYTF. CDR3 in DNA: TGCAGTGCTCGGGGGGAAGGAGGCTACACCTTC.

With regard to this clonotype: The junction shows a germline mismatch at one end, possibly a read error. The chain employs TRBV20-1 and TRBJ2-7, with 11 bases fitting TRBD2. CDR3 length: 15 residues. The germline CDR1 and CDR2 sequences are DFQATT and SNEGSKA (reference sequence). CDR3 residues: CSAQLAGGPSYEQDF. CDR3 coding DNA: TGCAGTGCACAATTAGCGGGAGGGCCGTCGTACGAGCAGGACTTC.

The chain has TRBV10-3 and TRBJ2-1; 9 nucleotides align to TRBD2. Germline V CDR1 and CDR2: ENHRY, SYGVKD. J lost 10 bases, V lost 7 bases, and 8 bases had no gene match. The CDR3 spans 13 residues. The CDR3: CAINAGGQWEQFF. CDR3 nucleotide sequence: TGTGCCATCAACGCGGGAGGGCAGTGGGAGCAGTTCTTC.

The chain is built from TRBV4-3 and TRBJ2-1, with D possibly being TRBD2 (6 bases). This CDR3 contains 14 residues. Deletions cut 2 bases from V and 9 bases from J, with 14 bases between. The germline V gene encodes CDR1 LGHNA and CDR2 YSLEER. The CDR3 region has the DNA TGCGCCAGCAGCCAACGACTAGAGGTACTTGAGCAGTTCTTC. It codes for CASSQRLEVLEQFF.

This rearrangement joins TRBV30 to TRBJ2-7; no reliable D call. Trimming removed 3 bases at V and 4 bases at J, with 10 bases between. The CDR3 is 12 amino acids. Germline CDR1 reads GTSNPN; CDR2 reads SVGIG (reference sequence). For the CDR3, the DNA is TGTGCCTGGAGCCGTGCACCATACGAGCAGTACTTC. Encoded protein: CAWSRAPYEQYF. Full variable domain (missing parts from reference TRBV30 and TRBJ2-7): SQTIHQWPATLVQPVGSPLSLECTVEGTSNPNLYWYRQAAGRGLQLLFYSVGIGQISSEVPQNLSASRPQDRQFILSSKKLLLSDSGFYLCAWSRAPYEQYFGPGTRLTVT.

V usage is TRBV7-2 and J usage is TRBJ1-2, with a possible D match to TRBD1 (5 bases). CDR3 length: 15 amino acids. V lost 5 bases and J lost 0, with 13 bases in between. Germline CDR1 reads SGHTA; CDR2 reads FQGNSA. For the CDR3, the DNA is TGTGCCAGCAGCCCACAGACAGTTTCTAACTATGGCTACACCTTC. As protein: CASSPQTVSNYGYTF.

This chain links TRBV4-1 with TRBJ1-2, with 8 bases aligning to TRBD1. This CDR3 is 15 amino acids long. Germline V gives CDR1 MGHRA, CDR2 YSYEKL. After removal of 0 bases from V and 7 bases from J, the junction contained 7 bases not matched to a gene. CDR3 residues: CASSQEQAGGRGYTF. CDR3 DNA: TGCGCCAGCAGCCAAGAGCAGGCAGGGGGCCGTGGCTACACCTTC.

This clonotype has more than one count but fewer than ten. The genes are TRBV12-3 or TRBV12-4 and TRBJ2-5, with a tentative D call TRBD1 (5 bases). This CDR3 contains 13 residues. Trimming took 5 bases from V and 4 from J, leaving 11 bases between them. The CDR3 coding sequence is TGTGCCAGCAGTCAACAGGTGGGAGAGACCCAGTACTTC. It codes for CASSQQVGETQYF.

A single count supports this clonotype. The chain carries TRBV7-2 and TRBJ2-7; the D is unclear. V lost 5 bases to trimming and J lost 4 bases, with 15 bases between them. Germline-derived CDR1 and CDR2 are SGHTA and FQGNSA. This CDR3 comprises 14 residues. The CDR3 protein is CASSAVGAGYEQYF. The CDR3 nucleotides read TGTGCCAGCAGCGCCGTCGGCGCCGGGTACGAGCAGTACTTC. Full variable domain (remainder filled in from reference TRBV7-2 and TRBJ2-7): GAGVSQSPSNKVTEKGKDVELRCDPISGHTALYWYRQSLGQGLEFLIYFQGNSAPDKSGLPSDRFSAERTGGSVSTLTIQRTQQEDSAVYLCASSAVGAGYEQYFGPGTRLTVT.

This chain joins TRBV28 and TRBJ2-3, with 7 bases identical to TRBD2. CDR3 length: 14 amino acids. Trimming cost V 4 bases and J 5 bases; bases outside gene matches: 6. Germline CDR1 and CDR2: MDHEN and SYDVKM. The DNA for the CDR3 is TGTGCCAGCAGTTGGGGAGGGCGGAGAGATACGCAGTATTTT. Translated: CASSWGGRRDTQYF.

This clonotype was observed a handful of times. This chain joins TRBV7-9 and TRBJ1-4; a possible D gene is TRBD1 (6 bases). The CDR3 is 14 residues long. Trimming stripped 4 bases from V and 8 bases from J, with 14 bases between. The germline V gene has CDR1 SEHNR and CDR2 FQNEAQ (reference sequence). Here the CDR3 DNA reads TGTGCCAGCAGCTACGACAGGCAGGGGGAAAAACTGTTTTTT. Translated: CASSYDRQGEKLFF.